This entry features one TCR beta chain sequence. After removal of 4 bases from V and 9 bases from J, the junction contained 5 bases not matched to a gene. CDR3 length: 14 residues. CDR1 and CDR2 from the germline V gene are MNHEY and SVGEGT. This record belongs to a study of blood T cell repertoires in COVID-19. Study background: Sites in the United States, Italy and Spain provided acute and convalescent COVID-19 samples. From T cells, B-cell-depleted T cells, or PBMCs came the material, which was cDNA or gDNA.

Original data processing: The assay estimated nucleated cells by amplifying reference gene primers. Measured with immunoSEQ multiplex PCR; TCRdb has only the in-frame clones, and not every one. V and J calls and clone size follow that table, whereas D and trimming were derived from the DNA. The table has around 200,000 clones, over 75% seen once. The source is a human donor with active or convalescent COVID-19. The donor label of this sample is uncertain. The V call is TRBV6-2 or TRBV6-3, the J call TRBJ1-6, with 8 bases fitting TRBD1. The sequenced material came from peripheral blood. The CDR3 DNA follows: TGTGCCAGCAGTTTGACAGGGGAGGCTTCACCCCTCCACTTT. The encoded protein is CASSLTGEASPLHF.